The sequence of this TCR beta chain was determined in a study of cytomegalovirus exposure and HLA in healthy donors. The PCR used 60 Vbeta and 13 Jbeta primers. Data came from immunoSEQ multiplex PCR; TCRdb stores just in-frame clones and leaves some out. The sample includes over 45,000 clones, around 81% of them seen just once. The CDR3 is 16 amino acids. The germline V gene encodes CDR1 SEHNR and CDR2 FQNEAQ (reference sequence). About this clone: One end of the junction is discordant with germline, which a read error may explain.

The clonotype comes from a boy younger than 18 in good health and CMV-seropositive. Sequencing input: PBMCs. The V and J genes are TRBV7-9 and TRBJ1-2; 10 nucleotides agree with TRBD1. DNA for the CDR3: TGTTCCAGCAGCCCCCTGAGGGCGGACAGGGGGAATGGCTACACCTTC. Its protein is CSSSPLRADRGNGYTF.